The 21 T cell receptor beta chains listed next were all sequenced from one sample in a study of T cells in Graves' hyperthyroidism and ophthalmopathy. RNA transcripts served as the template for amplifying TCR beta CDR3 regions. An initial round of RT-PCR targeting the TCR CDR3 relied on the HTBI primer set. TCRdb fed the multiplex PCR reads into MiXCR, producing one record per CDR3 protein. This repertoire shows hundreds of thousands of distinct CDR3 sequences, approximately 40% found once; its top ten account for more than 7%. Sequencing was carried out using blood. Source of these receptors: a man aged 18 to 35 with Graves' hyperthyroidism.

This clonotype was detected ten times or more. The chain joins TRBV12-3 or TRBV12-4 to TRBJ1-2; no clear D gene. V was shortened by 1 base and J by 8 bases, with 11 bases between the two germline ends. The CDR3 spans 13 residues. The CDR3, as DNA: TGTGCCAGCAGTTTAGACGGACTCGGAGGCTACACCTTC. This translates into CASSLDGLGGYTF.

V usage is TRBV6-5 and J usage is TRBJ1-2; 7 bases line up with TRBD1. Germline V lookup: CDR1 MNHEY, CDR2 SVGAGI. The CDR3 has 13 amino acids. Germline trimming cut 6 bases from V and 6 bases from J; bases unmatched to any gene: 7. CDR3 loop: CASSPDRVNGYTF. As DNA, the CDR3 is TGTGCCAGCAGCCCCGACAGGGTAAATGGCTACACCTTC.

V usage is TRBV19 and J usage is TRBJ2-7, with unresolved D. Germline CDR1 is LNHDA and CDR2 is SQIVND (reference sequence). The CDR3 runs 15 residues. V dropped 1 base and J dropped 6 bases, with 16 bases sitting between them. CDR3 loop: CASSIGGRRLLEQYF. The CDR3 nucleotides read TGTGCCAGTAGTATAGGCGGACGCAGATTGCTCGAGCAGTACTTC.

This sequence joins TRBV7-9 and TRBJ2-7; 7 nucleotides align to TRBD2. The V segment lost 8 bases and the J segment 3 bases; nucleotides outside the gene matches: 13. The germline CDR1 and CDR2 sequences are SEHNR and FQNEAQ (reference sequence). The CDR3 runs 15 residues. CDR3 protein: CASGPGTIFLYEQYF. Here the CDR3 DNA reads TGTGCCAGCGGCCCCGGGACTATATTCCTCTACGAGCAGTACTTC.

As regards this clonotype: A much larger clone is a single base away; this may be a read error. The chain is built from TRBV2 and TRBJ1-1; TRBD1 matches at 10 bases. The CDR3 is 13 residues long. The V gene end was trimmed by 6 bases and the J gene end by 5 bases; junction bases not matched to a gene: 3. Germline lookup yields CDR1 SNHLY and CDR2 FYNNEI. This CDR3 is CASRVGQGTEAFF. The DNA for the CDR3 is TGTGCCAGCAGAGTGGGACAGGGGACTGAAGCTTTCTTT.

The sample holds many counts of this clonotype. This chain joins TRBV5-1 and TRBJ2-7; the D gene is possibly TRBD2 (5 bases). The V end was cut by 0 bases, the J end by 2 bases, with 9 bases between. Germline assignment: CDR1 SGHRS and CDR2 YFSETQ. CDR3 length: 14 amino acids. Written as DNA, the CDR3 is TGCGCCAGCAGCTTGGGGTCCGGGGCCTACGAGCAGTACTTC. Translated: CASSLGSGAYEQYF. The variable domain in full, with the rest retrieved from reference TRBV5-1 and TRBJ2-7, is KAGVTQTPRYLIKTRGQQVTLSCSPISGHRSVSWYQQTPGQGLQFLFEYFSETQRNKGNFPGRFSGRQFSNSRSEMNVSTLELGDSALYLCASSLGSGAYEQYFGPGTRLTVT.

This clonotype was recorded many times. V and J are TRBV5-1 and TRBJ1-4; D remains ambiguous. Germline values: CDR1 SGHRS, CDR2 YFSETQ. This CDR3 contains 14 residues. Trimming stripped 0 bases from V and 8 bases from J, with 11 bases between. This CDR3 reads CASSLGTGGEKLFF. In DNA, the CDR3 is TGCGCCAGCAGCTTGGGAACGGGAGGAGAAAAACTGTTTTTT.

This clonotype was picked up many times. The chain links TRBV29-1 to TRBJ1-2; 7 bases fit TRBD1. CDR3 length: 11 residues. The V gene end was trimmed by 6 bases and the J gene end by 8 bases; junction bases not matched to a gene: 6. The germline V gene encodes CDR1 SQVTM and CDR2 ANQGSEA. The CDR3, as DNA: TGCAGCGTCAGACAGGGAGGGGGCTACACCTTC. It is translated as CSVRQGGGYTF. The full variable domain, with the rest looked up from reference TRBV29-1 and TRBJ1-2, is SAVISQKPSRDICQRGTSLTIQCQVDSQVTMMFWYRQQPGQSLTLIATANQGSEATYESGFVIDKFPISRPNLTFSTLTVSNMSPEDSSIYLCSVRQGGGYTFGSGTRLTVV.

Concerning this clonotype: A read error may be the cause here, since a much bigger clone is one base away. This chain links TRBV7-9 with TRBJ2-7; 9 bases align to TRBD2. Germline assignment: CDR1 SEHNR and CDR2 FQNEAQ (reference sequence). The CDR3 runs 15 residues. The CDR3 nucleotides read TGTGCCGGCAGCACCCGGCAGGGACTAGCTGCCGAGCAGTACTTC. As protein: CAGSTRQGLAAEQYF.

On this clonotype: A much larger clone differs by one base, so this may be a read error. The rearrangement links TRBV24-1 to TRBJ1-5; 8 bases are shared with TRBD1. This CDR3 is built from 15 residues. Trimming at V came to 7 bases and at J to 5 bases, leaving 9 bases not matched to a gene. Germline assignment: CDR1 KGHDR and CDR2 SFDVKD. The CDR3 DNA reads as TGTGCCACCAGCGCGGACGCAGGGGGCCATCAGCCCCAGCATTTT. Translation gives CATSADAGGHQPQHF.

This clonotype showed up many times. V usage is TRBV12-3 or TRBV12-4 and J usage is TRBJ1-2, with D possibly matching TRBD1 (5 bases). CDR3 length: 11 residues. With 5 bases removed from V and 8 bases from J, the gap between germline ends came to 9 bases. The DNA of the CDR3 is TGTGCCAGCAGTCCAGGGATCGGCTACACCTTC. Amino acid sequence: CASSPGIGYTF.

The chain joins TRBV7-6 to TRBJ2-7; D gene uncertain. Trimming took 8 bases from V and 6 from J, leaving 14 bases between them. Germline CDR1 SGHVS, CDR2 FNYEAQ. The length of the CDR3 is 12 residues. The CDR3 region is CASATWVTEQYF. CDR3 nucleotides: TGTGCCAGCGCAACCTGGGTTACCGAGCAGTACTTC.

The chain recombines TRBV10-3 with TRBJ2-7; TRBD1 matches at 8 bases. This CDR3 comprises 13 residues. V lost 4 bases, J lost 6 bases, and 5 bases stayed unmatched. Germline CDR1 is ENHRY and CDR2 is SYGVKD. The CDR3 bases are TGTGCCATCAGTGGGACAGGGCGGGGCGAGCAGTACTTC. Residues: CAISGTGRGEQYF.

The chain uses TRBV7-2 and TRBJ1-3; tentatively, D is TRBD1 (5 bases). The CDR3 extends over 19 amino acids. V dropped 5 bases and J dropped 2 bases, with 25 bases sitting between them. Germline V CDR1 and CDR2: SGHTA, FQGNSA. The DNA of the CDR3 is TGTGCCAGCAGCCAAGATTCCATCTGGCAGGGAGGACCTGGAAACACCATATATTTT. Residues: CASSQDSIWQGGPGNTIYF.

This clonotype was observed many times. This rearrangement joins TRBV7-6 to TRBJ1-1, with unresolved D. The length of the CDR3 is 15 residues. Looked up from germline, CDR1 is SGHVS and CDR2 is FNYEAQ. Trimming pared 1 base from V and 1 base from J, leaving 10 bases between. The CDR3 spells CASSLVWAGNTEAFF. DNA of the CDR3: TGTGCCAGCAGCTTAGTTTGGGCCGGGAACACTGAAGCTTTCTTT.

This chain joins TRBV14 and TRBJ2-7; no reliable D call. The germline V and J ends were trimmed by 6 bases and 9 bases, with 12 bases remaining between them. This CDR3 is built from 11 residues. CDR1 is SGHDN and CDR2 is FVKESK in the germline V gene. CDR3 protein: CASSLGFGQYF. CDR3 in DNA: TGTGCCAGCAGTTTGGGGTTTGGGCAGTACTTC.

Turning to this clonotype: A much larger clone sits a single nucleotide away, making a read error possible. The chain recombines TRBV9 with TRBJ1-5; 8 bases map to TRBD1. Germline V gene lookup returns CDR1 SGDLS and CDR2 YYNGEE. This CDR3 is built from 14 residues. The CDR3, as DNA: TGTGCCAGCAGCGTGGGACAGGCCTTTCAGCCCCGGCATTTT. As protein: CASSVGQAFQPRHF.

The J gene is TRBJ2-5, the V gene TRBV5-1, with D perhaps TRBD1 (5 bases). This CDR3 comprises 16 residues. V shed 1 base and J shed 5 bases, with 18 bases lying between them. Germline CDR1 is SGHRS and CDR2 is YFSETQ. This CDR3 reads CASSLKWSGPLETQYF. CDR3 DNA: TGCGCCAGCAGCTTGAAATGGTCAGGGCCCTTGGAGACCCAGTACTTC. Filled out from reference TRBV5-1 and TRBJ2-5, the complete variable domain reads KAGVTQTPRYLIKTRGQQVTLSCSPISGHRSVSWYQQTPGQGLQFLFEYFSETQRNKGNFPGRFSGRQFSNSRSEMNVSTLELGDSALYLCASSLKWSGPLETQYFGPGTRLLVL.

The V and J genes are TRBV7-9 and TRBJ1-3; 11 bases map to TRBD1. Germline V gives CDR1 SEHNR, CDR2 FQNEAQ (reference sequence). This CDR3 region has 15 residues. The V gene end was trimmed by 5 bases and the J gene end by 7 bases; junction bases not matched to a gene: 7. The CDR3 nucleotides are TGTGCCAGCAGCCAAGCGGGACAGGGGGGCAACACCATATATTTT. Translated: CASSQAGQGGNTIYF.

This clonotype was counted between two and nine times. J is TRBJ2-7 and V is TRBV19; 11 bases agree with TRBD2. CDR3 size: 19 residues. The germline CDR1 and CDR2 sequences are LNHDA and SQIVND (reference sequence). Germline trimming cut 5 bases from V and 3 bases from J; bases unmatched to any gene: 18. This CDR3 is CASSSSRSTSGAGNYEQYF. The CDR3 DNA reads TGTGCCAGTAGTTCCTCCAGATCGACTAGCGGGGCAGGCAACTACGAGCAGTACTTC. The whole variable domain, filled in from reference TRBV19 and TRBJ2-7, reads DGGITQSPKYLFRKEGQNVTLSCEQNLNHDAMYWYRQDPGQGLRLIYYSQIVNDFQKGDIAEGYSVSREKKESFPLTVTSAQKNPTAFYLCASSSSRSTSGAGNYEQYFGPGTRLTVT.

This clonotype was seen ten or more times. The chain is built from TRBV25-1 and TRBJ1-4; D ambiguous. The V end lost 2 bases, the J end lost 8 bases, and 6 bases lay between the germline ends. CDR3 length: 12 residues. CDR1 and CDR2 from the germline V gene are MGHDK and SYGVNS. The CDR3 nucleotides read TGTGCCAGCAGTGAAGAGACAGAAAAACTGTTTTTT. It encodes CASSEETEKLFF.